These 20 T cell receptor beta chains were sequenced from one sample in a study of T cells after yellow fever vaccination. One entry per CDR3 protein, called by TCRdb with MiXCR from the 5' RACE reads. This table has fewer than 500,000 distinct CDR3 sequences, around 19% appearing once. The source was PBMCs, collected before the yellow fever booster vaccination. These receptors were collected from a man aged 18-30 years who received the YFV17D yellow fever vaccine.

In this sample, this clonotype turned up once. V usage is TRBV6-2 or TRBV6-3 and J usage is TRBJ1-3, with D possibly TRBD1 on 5 matching bases. Germline values: CDR1 MNHEY, CDR2 SVGEGT. V shed 2 bases and J shed 4 bases, with 18 bases lying between them. The CDR3 spans 17 residues. This CDR3 reads CASSYDLQGVLGNTIYF. Written as DNA, the CDR3 is TGTGCCAGCAGTTACGACCTCCAGGGAGTTCTCGGAAACACCATATATTTT.

This clonotype appeared a few times. The chain recombines TRBV5-8 with TRBJ2-1; D is perhaps TRBD1 (6 bases). The CDR3 loop spans 15 amino acids. V dropped 0 bases and J dropped 2 bases, with 9 bases sitting between them. The germline gives CDR1 SGHTS, CDR2 YDEGEE. The CDR3 region has the DNA TGTGCCAGCAGCTTGGGGGGGCGCGCCTACAATGAGCAGTTCTTC. Translating gives CASSLGGRAYNEQFF.

The chain couples TRBV7-4 to TRBJ1-2, with D perhaps matching TRBD1 (5 bases). The V gene's germline CDR1 is SGHVT and CDR2 SQSDAQ. V was trimmed by 3 bases and J by 2 bases, leaving 16 bases between them. The CDR3 spans 16 residues. This CDR3 reads CASSFSSGLMNYGYTF. CDR3 nucleotide sequence: TGTGCCAGCAGCTTTAGCTCGGGACTGATGAACTATGGCTACACCTTC.

The chain employs TRBV2 and TRBJ2-3; tentatively, D is TRBD2 (6 bases). CDR1 is SNHLY, CDR2 FYNNEI, per germline. V lost 6 bases to trimming and J lost 1 base, with 14 bases between them. This CDR3 region has 15 residues. CDR3 nucleotides: TGTGCCAGCAGGGCCGGGTCTAGCGGCACAGATACGCAGTATTTT. The encoded protein is CASRAGSSGTDTQYF.

The sample holds many counts of this clonotype. The chain links TRBV7-2 to TRBJ2-5; 9 nucleotides line up with TRBD1. The CDR3 totals 15 residues. CDR1 and CDR2 (germline): SGHTA, FQGNSA. V shed 2 bases and J 5 bases; nucleotides not matched to a gene: 6. CDR3 coding DNA: TGTGCCAGCAGCTTAAGAACAGGGGGCCCGGAGACCCAGTACTTC. It yields the protein CASSLRTGGPETQYF.

This clonotype was observed a handful of times. CDR3 nucleotides: TGTGCCAGCAGCCGGACCATCGATGGGAGCAATCAGCCCCAGCATTTT. As protein: CASSRTIDGSNQPQHF. The chain is built from TRBV6-5 and TRBJ1-5, with D hard to call. This CDR3 has 16 residues. V lost 6 bases, J lost 1 base, and 16 bases lay in between. Germline assignment: CDR1 MNHEY and CDR2 SVGAGI.

The rearrangement joins TRBV23-1 to TRBJ2-2, with 8 bases aligning to TRBD1. Being an ORF, TRBV23-1 has a function that is uncertain. Unmatched junction bases numbered 11, after V lost 8 bases and J lost 0 bases. The CDR3 spans 17 residues. This chain's CDR3 is CASPLGGQGSNTGELFF. DNA of the CDR3: TGCGCCAGCCCCCTGGGCGGACAGGGATCGAACACCGGGGAGCTGTTTTTT.

The sample holds many counts of this clonotype. This chain connects TRBV15 to TRBJ2-1; a possible D gene is TRBD1 (5 bases). V lost 3 bases to trimming and J lost 1 base, with 7 bases between them. The CDR3 covers 14 residues. Germline-derived CDR1 and CDR2 are LNHNV and YYDKDF (reference sequence). CDR3 nucleotide sequence: TGTGCCACCAGCAGGACAGTATCCTACAATGAGCAGTTCTTC. Translating gives CATSRTVSYNEQFF.

The chain joins TRBV15 to TRBJ1-1, with D perhaps TRBD1 (6 bases). V lost 5 bases to trimming and J lost 1 base, with 11 bases between them. Per the germline V gene, CDR1 is LNHNV and CDR2 is YYDKDF (reference sequence). The CDR3 is 14 residues long. The CDR3 spells CATSLTGANTEAFF. The CDR3 nucleotides read TGTGCCACCAGCCTTACGGGGGCGAACACTGAAGCTTTCTTT.

This clonotype has more than one count but fewer than ten. V is TRBV7-9 and J is TRBJ2-3, with D maybe TRBD1 (6 bases). Germline loops: CDR1 SEHNR, CDR2 FQNEAQ (reference sequence). CDR3 length: 16 amino acids. V was shortened by 4 bases and J by 3 bases, with 17 bases between the two germline ends. CDR3 loop: CASSSHREVVTDTQYF. The DNA for the CDR3 is TGTGCCAGCAGCTCACACAGGGAAGTAGTGACAGATACGCAGTATTTT.

The chain carries TRBV7-2 and TRBJ2-3; D uncertain. Between the trimmed V and J ends, which lost 2 bases and 2 bases, there was a span of 5 bases. The CDR3 runs 13 residues. In germline, CDR1 is SGHTA, CDR2 FQGNSA. CDR3 loop: CASSLQNTDTQYF. Here the CDR3 DNA reads TGTGCCAGCAGCTTACAGAACACAGATACGCAGTATTTT.

The chain employs TRBV18 and TRBJ1-1; 7 nucleotides align to TRBD1. The CDR3 covers 16 residues. V shed 3 bases, J shed 8 bases, and the junction held 15 bases outside the gene matches. The germline gives CDR1 KGHSH, CDR2 LQKENI. The CDR3 coding sequence is TGTGCCAGCTCACCGAACCGACAGGGTCTGGCATCGGAAGCTTTCTTT. Residues: CASSPNRQGLASEAFF.

V and J are TRBV4-3 and TRBJ2-2; unclear D gene. Trimming removed 0 bases from V and 8 bases from J, with 13 bases in between. Looked up from germline, CDR1 is LGHNA and CDR2 is YSLEER. This CDR3 has 15 residues. The CDR3 nucleotides are TGCGCCAGCAGCCAAGATACAGCAGCGTCTGGGGAGCTGTTTTTT. It yields the protein CASSQDTAASGELFF.

The chain combines TRBV20-1 with TRBJ1-3, with D uncertain. Germline V gene sequence: CDR1 DFQATT, CDR2 SNEGSKA (reference sequence). This CDR3 has 15 residues. V shed 3 bases and J shed 2 bases, with 14 bases lying between them. CDR3 region: CSARFGSWAGNTIYF. The CDR3 DNA is TGCAGTGCTAGGTTTGGGTCCTGGGCTGGAAACACCATATATTTT.

This chain links TRBV11-2 with TRBJ2-5; TRBD2 matches 7 bases. Looked up from germline, CDR1 is SGHAT and CDR2 is FQNNGV. The CDR3 contains 14 residues. J lost 6 bases, V lost 0 bases, and 4 bases had no gene match. CDR3 nucleotides: TGTGCCAGCAGCTTAGATGCCGGGGGGAAGACCCAGTACTTC. It encodes CASSLDAGGKTQYF.

The chain links TRBV20-1 to TRBJ1-5; D gene ambiguous. From germline, CDR1 is DFQATT and CDR2 SNEGSKA (reference sequence). The V end lost 6 bases, the J end lost 5 bases, and 11 bases lay between the germline ends. CDR3 size: 12 residues. CDR3 residues: CSAIPRDQPQHF. As DNA, the CDR3 is TGCAGTGCCATACCGAGAGATCAGCCCCAGCATTTT.

This clonotype has at least ten counts. This chain connects TRBV5-1 to TRBJ2-2, with a weak D call TRBD1 (6 bases). Per the germline V gene, CDR1 is SGHRS and CDR2 is YFSETQ. V was trimmed by 1 base and J by 1 base, leaving 11 bases between them. CDR3 length: 16 amino acids. CDR3 amino acids: CASSLFGTQNTGELFF. CDR3 nucleotides: TGCGCCAGCAGCTTGTTTGGGACACAGAACACCGGGGAGCTGTTTTTT.

The chain is built from TRBV20-1 and TRBJ1-6, with D perhaps matching TRBD1 (6 bases). Trimming shortened V by 2 bases and J by 7 bases, and 12 bases separated the two germline ends. Germline loops: CDR1 DFQATT, CDR2 SNEGSKA (reference sequence). There are 14 residues in the CDR3. The CDR3 here is CSARQGYGNSPLHF. The CDR3 DNA reads TGCAGTGCTAGACAGGGGTACGGAAATTCACCCCTCCACTTT.

The J gene is TRBJ2-3, the V gene TRBV6-1; 10 bases align to TRBD2. The CDR3 consists of 15 residues. The V gene's germline CDR1 is MNHNS and CDR2 SASEGT. V was pared by 4 bases and J by 2 bases, with 3 bases of the junction left unmatched. The CDR3 here is CASSGGLAYTDTQYF. The CDR3 DNA follows: TGTGCCAGCAGTGGGGGACTAGCGTACACAGATACGCAGTATTTT.

This clonotype was picked up a small number of times. This chain links TRBV4-1 with TRBJ1-1; D ambiguous. This CDR3 is built from 13 residues. Germline CDR1 and CDR2: MGHRA and YSYEKL. The germline V and J ends were trimmed by 3 bases and 10 bases, with 15 bases remaining between them. The CDR3: CASSHSEAMGAFF. The DNA for the CDR3 is TGCGCCAGCAGCCACTCAGAGGCCATGGGAGCTTTCTTT.